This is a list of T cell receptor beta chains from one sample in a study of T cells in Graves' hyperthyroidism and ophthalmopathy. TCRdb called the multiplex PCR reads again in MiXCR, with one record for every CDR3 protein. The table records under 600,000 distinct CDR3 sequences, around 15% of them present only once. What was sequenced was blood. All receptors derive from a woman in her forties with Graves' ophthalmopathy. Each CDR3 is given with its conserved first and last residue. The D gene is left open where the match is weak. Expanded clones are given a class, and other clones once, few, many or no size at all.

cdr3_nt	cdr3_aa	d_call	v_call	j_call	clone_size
TGCGCCAGCAGCCCCGCACAGGGGAAAGACACTGAAGCTTTCTTT	CASSPAQGKDTEAFF	TRBD1	TRBV5-1	TRBJ1-1	NA
TGTGCCAGCAGCGGGACAGGGGGCGCGGACACCGGGGAGCTGTTTTTT	CASSGTGGADTGELFF	TRBD1	TRBV9	TRBJ2-2	NA
TGTGCCTGGTCCACAGCGGCTAATTCACCCCTCCACTTT	CAWSTAANSPLHF	NA	TRBV30	TRBJ1-6	many
TGTGCCATCAGTGGAGGGGGCGGTGGGGATGAAAAACTGTTTTTT	CAISGGGGGDEKLFF	TRBD1	TRBV10-3	TRBJ1-4	few
TGTGCCAGCAGCCAAATCTCGGCAACTAATGAAAAACTGTTTTTT	CASSQISATNEKLFF	NA	TRBV4-2	TRBJ1-4	NA
TGCGCCAGCAGATTCCCCACAGGGGGTATGACCGGGGAGCTGTTTTTT	CASRFPTGGMTGELFF	TRBD1	TRBV5-1	TRBJ2-2	many
TGTGCCAGCAGCATGCGATTACAGGGTTTACCCAGCGGCGAGCAGTACTTC	CASSMRLQGLPSGEQYF	NA	TRBV7-9	TRBJ2-7	NA
TGTGCCAGCAGCTCCCCGGGGACTAGCGGGATGGATACGCAGTATTTT	CASSSPGTSGMDTQYF	TRBD2	TRBV5-4	TRBJ2-3	many
TGCAGTGCTAGGGACTATCCTCCCTACAATGAGCAGTTCTTC	CSARDYPPYNEQFF	NA	TRBV20-1	TRBJ2-1	few
TGTGCCAGTTGCTCGGCGAACACTGAAGCTTTCTTT	CASCSANTEAFF	NA	TRBV28	TRBJ1-1	many
TGTGCCACCAGCAGAGCCCCCCCCGGCGGAAACAATGAGCAGTTCTTC	CATSRAPPGGNNEQFF	NA	TRBV15	TRBJ2-1	NA
TGTGCCAGCAGCTTAAACGAATTCGATGGCTACACCTTC	CASSLNEFDGYTF	NA	TRBV7-9	TRBJ1-2	NA
TGTGCCAGCACGTACAGTCGCTCCTACAATGAGCAGTTCTTC	CASTYSRSYNEQFF	NA	TRBV2	TRBJ2-1	many
TGCAGTGCTAGAGATGGGACAGGGCGTGCCGATTCACCCCTCCACTTT	CSARDGTGRADSPLHF	TRBD1	TRBV20-1	TRBJ1-6	many
TGTGCCAGCAGCTCTTTGACAGGGTATCTCGAGCAGTACTTC	CASSSLTGYLEQYF	TRBD1	TRBV11-2	TRBJ2-7	NA
TGCAGTGCTAGAGGTCCCAGGGAATCTGGCTACACCTTC	CSARGPRESGYTF	NA	TRBV20-1	TRBJ1-2	NA
TGTGCCAGCAGTTACGAGGGTCTAGCGCTTTCCTACGAGCAGTACTTC	CASSYEGLALSYEQYF	NA	TRBV6-6	TRBJ2-7	many
TGCAGTGCTAGAGAGACTAGCGGGAGTGGGTGGGAGACCCAGTACTTC	CSARETSGSGWETQYF	TRBD2	TRBV20-1	TRBJ2-5	few
TGTGCCAGCAGTCACACTAGCGGGAGGGGAGAGACCCAGTACTTC	CASSHTSGRGETQYF	TRBD2	TRBV3-1	TRBJ2-5	many
TGTGCCAGTAGTATAGAAGTTGCTAGCGGGATTTCCTACGAGCAGTACTTC	CASSIEVASGISYEQYF	TRBD2	TRBV19	TRBJ2-7	many
TGCAGTGCCCGGACGGGGGCAGAAGATACGCAGTATTTT	CSARTGAEDTQYF	NA	TRBV20-1	TRBJ2-3	many
TGTGCCAGCACTAAAGGGTCTATCCAAGAGACCCAGTACTTC	CASTKGSIQETQYF	NA	TRBV5-5	TRBJ2-5	NA
TGTGCCAGCAGGACACAGGGGTTGGGTGAAAAACTGTTTTTT	CASRTQGLGEKLFF	TRBD1	TRBV2	TRBJ1-4	NA
TGTGCCAGCAGCTTAATTGCACAGGGGGAGCAGTACTTC	CASSLIAQGEQYF	TRBD1	TRBV7-3	TRBJ2-7	many
TGTGCCAGCAACGGACAGGGAAACACCGGGGAGCTGTTTTTT	CASNGQGNTGELFF	TRBD1	TRBV6-1	TRBJ2-2	NA
TGTGCCAGCAGTGTGGGGGACAGCATCTATGGCTACACCTTC	CASSVGDSIYGYTF	TRBD1	TRBV6-1	TRBJ1-2	few
TGTGCCAGCAGCCAAGGGCAGTCTGTAGCGGGAGACAATGAGCAGTTCTTC	CASSQGQSVAGDNEQFF	TRBD2	TRBV4-2	TRBJ2-1	few
TGTGCCAGCAGTTTAGTGACATTCATGAACACTGAAGCTTTCTTT	CASSLVTFMNTEAFF	NA	TRBV28	TRBJ1-1	many
TGTGCCAGCAGCTTGGGAAGTGGCTTCCTTGAGCAGTTCTTC	CASSLGSGFLEQFF	NA	TRBV5-5	TRBJ2-1	many
TGTGCCAGCAGTGCCTACAACGTGAGGGGAGGGCCCTCCTACGAGCAGTACTTC	CASSAYNVRGGPSYEQYF	TRBD2	TRBV6-4	TRBJ2-7	NA
TGTGCCAGCAAAACGACTAGATTCCCGGAGACCCAGTACTTC	CASKTTRFPETQYF	NA	TRBV28	TRBJ2-5	few
TGTGCCAGCAGCTTAAGTTGGGGGTCCACCTACAATGAGCAGTTCTTC	CASSLSWGSTYNEQFF	NA	TRBV11-3	TRBJ2-1	NA